This note documents a single TCR beta chain sequence. The antigen is unknown. The record originates from a study of T-cell memory formation after mild COVID-19. About the study: Among the donors, TCR clusters were largely specific to each donor. General observations from the study: Nothing confirmed that second-wave clones peaking on day 37 were specific for SARS-CoV-2.

V shed 8 bases and J shed 0 bases, with 20 bases lying between them. The CDR3 is 16 residues long. CDR1 ENHRY and CDR2 SYGVKD come from the germline V gene. One entry per CDR3 protein results from TCRdb running MiXCR on the 5' RACE reads. In the table there are 400,000 or so distinct CDR3 sequences, 15% to 25% of which are singletons. This receptor was obtained from an adult woman who had mild COVID-19 (a few samples of this study predate the infection). Cell type and time point are not known. The sample consisted of PBMCs or a T cell subset sorted from them (not recorded which). The genes are TRBV10-3 and TRBJ2-7; TRBD2 might be the D (6 bases). DNA of the CDR3: TGTGCCATCGGTCCTCGCGGGGCAGGGAACTCCTACGAGCAGTACTTC. It yields the protein CAIGPRGAGNSYEQYF.